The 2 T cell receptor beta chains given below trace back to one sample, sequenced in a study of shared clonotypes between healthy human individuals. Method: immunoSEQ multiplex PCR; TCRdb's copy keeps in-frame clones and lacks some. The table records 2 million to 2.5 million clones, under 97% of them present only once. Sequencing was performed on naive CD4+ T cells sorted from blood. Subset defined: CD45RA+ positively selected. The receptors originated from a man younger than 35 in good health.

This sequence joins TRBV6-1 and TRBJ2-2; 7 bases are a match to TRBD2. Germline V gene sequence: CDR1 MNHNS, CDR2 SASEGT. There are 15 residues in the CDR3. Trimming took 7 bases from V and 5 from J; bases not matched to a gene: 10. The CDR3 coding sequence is TGTGCCAGCATCCACGGGGGGAGCGGGACCGGGGAGCTGTTTTTT. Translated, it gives CASIHGGSGTGELFF.

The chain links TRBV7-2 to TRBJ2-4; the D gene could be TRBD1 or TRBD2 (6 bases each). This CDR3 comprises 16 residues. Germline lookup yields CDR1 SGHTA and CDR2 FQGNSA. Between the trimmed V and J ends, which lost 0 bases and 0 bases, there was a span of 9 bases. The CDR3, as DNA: TGTGCCAGCAGCTTAGCGGAGGGGGTAGCCAAAAACATTCAGTACTTC. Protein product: CASSLAEGVAKNIQYF.